The 2 T cell receptor beta chains below all came from one sample that was sequenced in a study of cytomegalovirus exposure and HLA in healthy donors. Researchers ran the PCR with 60 Vbeta and 13 Jbeta primers. Assay: immunoSEQ multiplex PCR; the TCRdb copy retains only in-frame clones and omits some. The sample includes about 150,000 clones, about 72% seen only once; the top ten take approximately 2%. Sequenced material: PBMCs. The receptor set was obtained from a man in his forties or fifties in good health and CMV-seronegative.

V usage is TRBV6-4 and J usage is TRBJ1-5; D perhaps matches TRBD1 (6 bases). CDR3 length: 14 residues. Germline-derived CDR1 and CDR2 are MRHNA and SNTAGT. Trimming pared 5 bases from V and 9 bases from J, leaving 17 bases between. CDR3 nucleotide sequence: TGTGCCAGCAGTCCTGAGGGGGACCGGCGGCCCCAGCATTTT. The encoded protein is CASSPEGDRRPQHF.

This clone was detected only a few times. This chain links TRBV19 with TRBJ1-5, with D perhaps TRBD1 (5 bases). Looked up from germline, CDR1 is LNHDA and CDR2 is SQIVND (reference sequence). The V and J ends lost 6 bases and 0 bases respectively, with 18 bases between them. The CDR3 consists of 17 residues. This CDR3 is CASRRRDGPYSNQPQHF. The CDR3 DNA reads TGTGCCAGTAGGAGGCGGGACGGCCCCTATAGCAATCAGCCCCAGCATTTT.